One and the same sample provided the 22 T cell receptor beta chains below, sequenced in a study of cytomegalovirus exposure and HLA in healthy donors. The PCR had 60 Vbeta and 13 Jbeta primers. Generated by immunoSEQ multiplex PCR, the TCRdb table keeps only in-frame clones and is missing some. The data show some 200,000 clones, 85% to 90% seen once. Sequenced: PBMCs. These receptors were obtained from a woman in her late teens or twenties in good health and CMV-seronegative.

The genes are TRBV10-2 and TRBJ2-1, with 7 bases that match TRBD2. Unmatched junction bases numbered 10, after V lost 3 bases and J lost 8 bases. This CDR3 contains 15 residues. CDR1 WSHSY and CDR2 SAAADI come from the germline V gene. CDR3: CASSDAGAVDYEQFF. The CDR3 nucleotides read TGCGCCAGCAGTGATGCGGGAGCGGTCGACTATGAGCAGTTCTTC.

The genes are TRBV30 and TRBJ1-1, with D unresolved. This CDR3 has 15 amino acids. V was cut by 2 bases and J by 5 bases, with 18 bases left in between. Germline V gene sequence: CDR1 GTSNPN, CDR2 SVGIG (reference sequence). The CDR3 DNA sequence: TGTGCCTGGAGTTCATCCTCGGGCCTAGCGACTGAAGCTTTCTTT. This sequence encodes CAWSSSSGLATEAFF. Supplemented by reference TRBV30 and TRBJ1-1, the full variable domain reads SQTIHQWPATLVQPVGSPLSLECTVEGTSNPNLYWYRQAAGRGLQLLFYSVGIGQISSEVPQNLSASRPQDRQFILSSKKLLLSDSGFYLCAWSSSSGLATEAFFGQGTRLTVV.

This chain connects TRBV6-1 to TRBJ2-1; 7 bases align to TRBD1. V was clipped by 6 bases and J by 7 bases; unmatched bases: 9. From germline, CDR1 is MNHNS and CDR2 SASEGT. CDR3 size: 14 residues. The CDR3 region is CASSSGTVVNEQFF. DNA for the CDR3: TGTGCCAGCAGCTCCGGGACAGTAGTTAATGAGCAGTTCTTC.

V and J are TRBV30 and TRBJ1-3; tentative D call: TRBD1 (5 bases). Trimming took off 3 bases at V and 6 bases at J, with 15 bases between the two ends. The CDR3 totals 14 residues. Germline-derived CDR1 and CDR2 are GTSNPN and SVGIG (reference sequence). The CDR3 loop is CAWSGQGFENTIYF. The CDR3 nucleotides read TGTGCCTGGAGCGGGCAGGGCTTTGAAAACACCATATATTTT. Full variable domain (missing parts from reference TRBV30 and TRBJ1-3): SQTIHQWPATLVQPVGSPLSLECTVEGTSNPNLYWYRQAAGRGLQLLFYSVGIGQISSEVPQNLSASRPQDRQFILSSKKLLLSDSGFYLCAWSGQGFENTIYFGEGSWLTVV.

The V call is TRBV5-4, the J call TRBJ2-3, with a tentative D call TRBD2 (6 bases). V lost 4 bases and J 4 bases, leaving 16 bases between the germline ends. CDR3 length equals 15 residues. Germline-derived CDR1 and CDR2 are SGHNT and YYREEE (reference sequence). Here the CDR3 reads CASSPTPLAADTQYF. The CDR3 DNA follows: TGTGCCAGCAGCCCTACACCACTAGCCGCAGATACGCAGTATTTT.

The rearrangement joins TRBV6-6 to TRBJ2-1; the match to TRBD2 covers 7 bases. Germline lookup yields CDR1 MNHNY and CDR2 SVGAGI (reference sequence). This CDR3 is 15 amino acids long. V dropped 5 bases and J dropped 3; count of bases not matched to a gene: 7. The CDR3 is CASSVGLPIYNEQFF. The CDR3 DNA reads TGTGCCAGCAGTGTGGGACTACCAATCTACAATGAGCAGTTCTTC.

This chain joins TRBV10-3 and TRBJ2-2, with D maybe TRBD1 (5 bases). From germline, CDR1 is ENHRY and CDR2 SYGVKD. This CDR3 comprises 13 residues. V was clipped by 8 bases and J by 2 bases, with 9 bases between them. As DNA, the CDR3 is TGTGCCATCGAAGACAGCAACACCGGGGAGCTGTTTTTT. It specifies CAIEDSNTGELFF.

The V call is TRBV5-6, the J call TRBJ2-3; TRBD1 matches 8 bases. In germline, CDR1 is SGHDT, CDR2 YYEEEE. The V gene end was trimmed by 0 bases and the J gene end by 4 bases; junction bases not matched to a gene: 10. This CDR3 region has 17 residues. This chain's CDR3 is CASSLGTGQSHPDTQYF. The CDR3 DNA reads as TGTGCCAGCAGCTTGGGGACAGGGCAAAGTCATCCAGATACGCAGTATTTT.

The chain carries TRBV18 and TRBJ1-2, with 7 bases aligning to TRBD1. Germline CDR1 and CDR2: KGHSH and LQKENI. With V trimmed by 4 bases and J by 3 bases, 11 bases remained unmatched. The CDR3 sequence is 16 residues long. The CDR3 nucleotides are TGTGCCAGCTCACAGAACACAGGGGATCTTGACTATGGCTACACCTTC. Encoded protein: CASSQNTGDLDYGYTF.

The chain combines TRBV4-1 with TRBJ2-6; a weak D match, TRBD1 (5 bases). Germline V gene data show CDR1 as MGHRA and CDR2 as YSYEKL. V was clipped by 5 bases and J by 0 bases, with 20 bases between them. This CDR3 has 19 residues. CDR3 nucleotide sequence: TGCGCCAGCAGCGGTATCGGACAAGGTCCTTTCTCTGGGGCCAACGTCCTGACTTTC. It translates to CASSGIGQGPFSGANVLTF.

The rearrangement links TRBV5-6 to TRBJ2-3; 11 nucleotides line up with TRBD2. The CDR3 has 14 residues. Germline CDR1 and CDR2: SGHDT and YYEEEE. The ends lost 4 bases at V and 9 bases at J; junction bases unmatched: 7. CDR3 protein: CASSLAGGASTQYF. Written as DNA, the CDR3 is TGTGCCAGCAGCCTAGCGGGGGGAGCCTCGACGCAGTATTTT.

The rearrangement uses TRBV5-6 and TRBJ1-1, with 8 bases that match TRBD1. CDR1 and CDR2 (germline): SGHDT, YYEEEE. The CDR3 is 16 amino acids. The trim removed 0 bases at V and 1 base at J, leaving 5 bases unmatched. The CDR3 DNA is TGTGCCAGCAGCTTGGCTCTTGGGACAGGGAACACTGAAGCTTTCTTT. Its translation is CASSLALGTGNTEAFF.

V is TRBV21-1 and J is TRBJ2-7; TRBD1 is the table's D call, not checked against the DNA. TRBV21-1 is termed a pseudogene. This CDR3 spans 19 amino acids. As DNA, the CDR3 is TGTGCCAGCAGCAAACGAGCGGGACAGGGGGCAATGAGCTCCTACGAGCAGTACTTC. Translation gives CASSKRAGQGAMSSYEQYF.

This chain connects TRBV13 to TRBJ2-7; D gene ambiguous. V was shortened by 0 bases and J by 0 bases, with 12 bases between the two germline ends. The CDR3 runs to 16 residues. Looked up from germline, CDR1 is PRHDT and CDR2 is FYEKMQ (reference sequence). CDR3 loop: CASSLGSDRSSYEQYF. CDR3 DNA sequence: TGTGCCAGCAGCTTAGGATCTGATAGGAGCTCCTACGAGCAGTACTTC.

J is TRBJ2-6 and V is TRBV7-9; D is possibly TRBD2 (5 bases). Germline assignment: CDR1 SEHNR and CDR2 FQNEAQ (reference sequence). The CDR3 has 14 amino acids. Deletions cut 5 bases from V and 1 base from J, with 6 bases between. The CDR3 loop reads CASSRTSGANVLTF. DNA for the CDR3: TGTGCCAGCAGCAGGACTTCTGGGGCCAACGTCCTGACTTTC. The full variable domain, with the rest looked up from reference TRBV7-9 and TRBJ2-6, is DTGVSQNPRHKITKRGQNVTFRCDPISEHNRLYWYRQTLGQGPEFLTYFQNEAQLEKSRLLSDRFSAERPKGSFSTLEIQRTEQGDSAMYLCASSRTSGANVLTFGAGSRLTVL.

The chain uses TRBV5-1 and TRBJ1-2; 9 positions match TRBD1. The V and J ends lost 3 bases and 4 bases, in that order; junction bases with no gene match: 10. The germline CDR1 and CDR2 sequences are SGHRS and YFSETQ. This CDR3 contains 16 residues. The CDR3 spells CASSSRDRDWGYGYTF. In DNA, the CDR3 is TGCGCCAGCAGCTCCCGGGACAGGGATTGGGGCTATGGCTACACCTTC.

About this clone: As the CDR3 is not closed by the conserved phenylalanine or tryptophan, this likely results from a read error. It is unclear where the CDR3 begins or ends on the DNA, so no DNA is shown, and the CDR3 is as TCRdb lists it. The V call is TRBV27, the J call TRBJ1-4; the D segment call TRBD1 is taken from the table without a DNA check. The CDR3 is 12 residues long, counting both termini. Germline loops: CDR1 MNHEY, CDR2 SMNVEV (reference sequence). The CDR3 sequence is CASSLSPPGTAR.

In regard to this clone: One end of the junction is discordant with germline, which a read error may explain. The chain is built from TRBV27 and TRBJ1-6; 8 nucleotides match TRBD1. Germline CDR1 reads MNHEY; CDR2 reads SMNVEV (reference sequence). CDR3 length: 14 residues. CDR3 region: CASSSGGHNSPVHF. Written as DNA, the CDR3 is TGTGCCAGCAGTTCAGGGGGCCATAATTCACCCGTCCACTTT.

The chain is built from TRBV5-4 and TRBJ1-1, with 7 bases that match TRBD1. The CDR3 has 14 amino acids. J was trimmed by 9 bases and V by 4 bases; bases with no gene match: 12. Germline values: CDR1 SGHNT, CDR2 YYREEE (reference sequence). CDR3 sequence: CASSRTGDRRKAFF. CDR3 nucleotide sequence: TGTGCCAGCAGCCGAACAGGGGATAGAAGGAAAGCTTTCTTT.

The chain is built from TRBV11-2 and TRBJ1-5; TRBD1 matches 7 bases. With 1 base clipped from V and 0 bases from J, the junction kept 9 bases outside the gene matches. Germline CDR1 and CDR2: SGHAT and FQNNGV. This CDR3 spans 18 amino acids. CDR3 DNA: TGTGCCAGCAGCTTAGGAAGACAGGGCCAATATAGCAATCAGCCCCAGCATTTT. Encoded protein: CASSLGRQGQYSNQPQHF.

The chain links TRBV21-1 to TRBJ1-2; the D call TRBD1 from the table was never checked on the DNA. TRBV21-1 is a pseudogene segment. There are 18 residues in the CDR3. This CDR3 is CASSKGRTGYPLNYGYTF. DNA of the CDR3: TGTGCCAGCAGCAAAGGTCGGACAGGTTACCCTCTAAACTATGGCTACACCTTC.

The sample holds one count of this clone. This chain joins TRBV6-6 and TRBJ1-1; 7 positions agree with TRBD1. J was trimmed by 3 bases and V by 2 bases; bases with no gene match: 6. The germline CDR1 and CDR2 sequences are MNHNY and SVGAGI (reference sequence). The CDR3 has 15 amino acids. This CDR3 is CASSYRQGRDTEAFF. In DNA form, the CDR3 reads TGTGCCAGCAGTTACAGACAGGGTCGAGACACTGAAGCTTTCTTT.